This T cell receptor beta chain was sequenced during a study of shared clonotypes between healthy human individuals. TCRdb's copy holds only in-frame clones and misses some; the assay was immunoSEQ multiplex PCR. The sample contains around 720,000 clones, around 78% of which appear only once. The germline V gene encodes CDR1 SGHDT and CDR2 YYEEEE. This CDR3 has 14 amino acids. Trimming removed 0 bases at V and 9 bases at J, with 12 bases between. Study-level findings and limits: Represented diversity, genetic and exposure-history alike, was limited by few donors. Rarefaction exposed incomplete sorted-subset sequencing despite large depth.

As for this clone: As yet, its antigen is unknown.

This rearrangement joins TRBV5-6 to TRBJ2-2, with D possibly TRBD1 on 5 matching bases. Sequences were obtained from memory CD4+ T cells sorted from blood. Documented subset: CD45RA-negative fraction. The source of this sequence is a woman aged 30 to 39 in good health. The CDR3: CASSLGNLGRELFF. The DNA of the CDR3 is TGTGCCAGCAGCTTGGGGAATCTGGGGCGGGAGCTGTTTTTT.